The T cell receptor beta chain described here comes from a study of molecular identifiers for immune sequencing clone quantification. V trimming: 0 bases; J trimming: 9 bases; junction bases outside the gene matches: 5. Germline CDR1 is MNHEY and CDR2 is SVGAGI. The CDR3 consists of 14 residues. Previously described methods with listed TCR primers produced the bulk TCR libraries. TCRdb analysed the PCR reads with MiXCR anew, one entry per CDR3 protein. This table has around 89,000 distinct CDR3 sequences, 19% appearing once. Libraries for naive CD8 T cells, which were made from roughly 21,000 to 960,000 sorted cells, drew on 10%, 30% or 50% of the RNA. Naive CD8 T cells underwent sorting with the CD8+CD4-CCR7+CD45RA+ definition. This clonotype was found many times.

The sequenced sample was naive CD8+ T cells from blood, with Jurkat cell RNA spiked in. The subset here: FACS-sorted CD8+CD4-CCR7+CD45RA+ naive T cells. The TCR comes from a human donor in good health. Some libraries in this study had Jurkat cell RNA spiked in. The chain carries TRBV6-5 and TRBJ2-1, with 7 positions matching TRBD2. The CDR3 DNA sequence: TGTGCCAGCAGTTACTCAAGACTAGCTTCTGAGCAGTTCTTC. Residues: CASSYSRLASEQFF.